Each of the 29 T cell receptor beta chains below was sequenced from the same sample in a study of Ad26.COV2.S vaccination and SARS-CoV-2 variants. TCRdb's table, derived via immunoSEQ multiplex PCR, lists solely in-frame clones and lacks some. The sample contains 350,000 to 450,000 clones, approximately 91% of which appear only once. Described treatment: some 20 received Ad26.COV2.S at low or high dose, single or two shots; 5 received placebo; per-sample allocation not given. Repertoires come from day 63 after the first vaccine or placebo injection. The material sequenced was peripheral blood, taken in a trial of Ad26.COV2.S vaccine versus placebo. The receptors originated from a person aged 18 to 59 who received the Ad26.COV2.S COVID-19 vaccine or a placebo.

The V and J genes are TRBV6-5 and TRBJ1-1; D is perhaps TRBD1 (6 bases). Germline CDR1 reads MNHEY; CDR2 reads SVGAGI. This CDR3 region has 13 residues. V was cut by 4 bases and J by 5 bases, with 11 bases left in between. CDR3 bases: TGTGCCAGCAGTTCAGGGGCTGCTACTGAAGCTTTCTTT. It translates to CASSSGAATEAFF.

The table lists this clone with a count of one. The J gene is TRBJ1-1, the V gene TRBV5-1; D is undetermined. This CDR3 is 14 amino acids long. Germline CDR1 and CDR2: SGHRS and YFSETQ. V was trimmed by 0 bases and J by 0 bases, leaving 6 bases between them. Here the CDR3 DNA reads TGCGCCAGCAGCTTGGATCGGTTGAACACTGAAGCTTTCTTT. Translation: CASSLDRLNTEAFF.

The J gene is TRBJ1-6, the V gene TRBV7-9; a weak D match, TRBD1 (5 bases). CDR1 is SEHNR and CDR2 is FQNEAQ in the germline V gene (reference sequence). V dropped 3 bases and J dropped 6 bases, with 6 bases sitting between them. The CDR3 has 13 residues. The CDR3 DNA sequence: TGTGCCAGCAGCTTGGGGGGTAATTCACCCCTCCACTTT. This codes for CASSLGGNSPLHF.

V gene TRBV6-5 combines with J gene TRBJ1-4; D ambiguous. Per germline, CDR1 MNHEY and CDR2 SVGAGI. There are 12 residues in the CDR3. Trimming left V 5 bases short and J 7 bases short, with 8 bases between. CDR3 loop: CASSPLIEKLFF. CDR3 bases: TGTGCCAGCAGTCCTTTAATTGAAAAACTGTTTTTT.

This chain connects TRBV10-3 to TRBJ2-1; D is unresolved. The CDR3 length is 13 residues. V shed 3 bases and J shed 5 bases, with 8 bases lying between them. CDR1 ENHRY and CDR2 SYGVKD come from the germline V gene. In DNA form, the CDR3 reads TGTGCCATCAGTGATGGCAACGACAATGAGCAGTTCTTC. Translating gives CAISDGNDNEQFF.

This clone was observed once. The gene calls are TRBV5-8 and TRBJ1-3; D uncertain. Trimming shortened V by 4 bases and J by 4 bases, and 12 bases separated the two germline ends. Germline CDR1 SGHTS, CDR2 YDEGEE. This CDR3 is 14 amino acids long. DNA for the CDR3: TGTGCCAGCAGCCTGCCAGGACCCGGAAACACCATATATTTT. It yields the protein CASSLPGPGNTIYF.

The chain uses TRBV27 and TRBJ1-2; unclear D gene. Germline V gene sequence: CDR1 MNHEY, CDR2 SMNVEV (reference sequence). Trimming removed 5 bases at V and 4 bases at J, with 20 bases between. CDR3 size: 16 residues. The CDR3 region is CASSKSYRSVGYGYTF. DNA of the CDR3: TGTGCCAGCAGTAAATCATATCGGAGTGTTGGCTATGGCTACACCTTC.

Note on this clone: Other DNA sequences of this sample code for an identical CDR3. This chain connects TRBV6-1 to TRBJ2-7; D is unclear. CDR1 is MNHNS, CDR2 SASEGT, per germline. The ends were cut back, 2 bases at V and 2 bases at J, with 7 bases in the middle. The CDR3 loop spans 13 amino acids. Here the CDR3 DNA reads TGTGCCAGCAGTGAATCAGAGACCTACGAGCAGTACTTC. It codes for CASSESETYEQYF.

The chain employs TRBV7-9 and TRBJ2-3; D uncertain. The CDR3 contains 15 residues. Germline values: CDR1 SEHNR, CDR2 FQNEAQ (reference sequence). Trimming removed 3 bases at V and 2 bases at J, with 12 bases between. CDR3 DNA sequence: TGTGCCAGCAGCTTCCGGGCATGGACCACAGATACGCAGTATTTT. Translated, it gives CASSFRAWTTDTQYF. The full variable domain, in which reference TRBV7-9 and TRBJ2-3 provide the parts outside the CDR3, is DTGVSQNPRHKITKRGQNVTFRCDPISEHNRLYWYRQTLGQGPEFLTYFQNEAQLEKSRLLSDRFSAERPKGSFSTLEIQRTEQGDSAMYLCASSFRAWTTDTQYFGPGTRLTVL.

The chain carries TRBV3-1 (or the pseudogene TRBV3-2) and TRBJ2-1; 8 bases are a match to TRBD2. Germline assignment: CDR1 LGHDT and CDR2 YNNKEL (reference sequence). CDR3 length: 15 amino acids. The ends lost 4 bases at V and 5 bases at J; junction bases unmatched: 7. CDR3 residues: CASSPSGSSHNEQFF. CDR3 nucleotides: TGTGCCAGCAGCCCGAGCGGGAGCTCTCACAATGAGCAGTTCTTC.

The chain is built from TRBV15 and TRBJ2-3; 10 bases are a match to TRBD2. J lost 8 bases, V lost 1 base, and 9 bases had no gene match. Germline V CDR1 and CDR2: LNHNV, YYDKDF (reference sequence). This CDR3 comprises 16 residues. CDR3 nucleotides: TGTGCCACCAGCAGAGGGGGGACTAGCGATTTCGGTACGCAGTATTTT. Translation: CATSRGGTSDFGTQYF.

The chain carries TRBV6-2 or TRBV6-3 and TRBJ2-3; the D gene is possibly TRBD2 (5 bases). V was trimmed by 0 bases and J by 4 bases, leaving 11 bases between them. In germline, CDR1 is MNHEY, CDR2 SVGEGT. CDR3 length: 15 residues. The CDR3 protein is CASSYSRVSPDTQYF. The CDR3 DNA follows: TGTGCCAGCAGTTACTCGAGGGTTAGTCCAGATACGCAGTATTTT.

J is TRBJ2-7 and V is TRBV2, with D tentatively TRBD2 (6 bases). Per germline, CDR1 SNHLY and CDR2 FYNNEI. The length of the CDR3 is 15 residues. The V end lost 2 bases, the J end lost 3 bases, and 14 bases lay between the germline ends. This CDR3 reads CASSESGTFVYEQYF. CDR3 DNA sequence: TGTGCCAGCAGTGAAAGTGGGACTTTCGTCTACGAGCAGTACTTC.

The genes are TRBV7-2 and TRBJ1-3; 12 bases match TRBD1. V lost 5 bases, J lost 3 bases, and 2 bases stayed unmatched. Germline CDR1 SGHTA, CDR2 FQGNSA. CDR3 length: 15 amino acids. CDR3 in DNA: TGTGCCAGCAGCCGGGACAGGGGGCTTGGAAACACCATATATTTT. Translated, it gives CASSRDRGLGNTIYF.

The chain carries TRBV28 and TRBJ1-6; TRBD1 might be the D (5 bases). V lost 3 bases and J 7 bases, leaving 13 bases between the germline ends. Germline V gene lookup returns CDR1 MDHEN and CDR2 SYDVKM. The CDR3 runs to 15 residues. CDR3 residues: CASSLGQGENSPLHF. Here the CDR3 DNA reads TGTGCCAGCAGTTTGGGGCAGGGTGAAAATTCACCCCTCCACTTT.

V gene TRBV27 combines with J gene TRBJ2-7, with 8 bases that match TRBD1. CDR1 is MNHEY and CDR2 is SMNVEV in the germline V gene (reference sequence). With 4 bases clipped from V and 4 bases from J, the junction kept 12 bases outside the gene matches. CDR3 length: 16 residues. The CDR3 DNA is TGTGCCAGCAGTTCCTACCGGACAGGGTCTTGGTACGAGCAGTACTTC. Translating it yields CASSSYRTGSWYEQYF.

V is TRBV18 and J is TRBJ2-2, with D unclear. The CDR3 is 14 residues long. CDR1 is KGHSH, CDR2 LQKENI, per germline. The ends were cut back, 3 bases at V and 6 bases at J, with 11 bases in the middle. The CDR3 sequence is CASSPLTVAGELFF. The DNA for the CDR3 is TGTGCCAGCTCACCGCTTACAGTCGCCGGGGAGCTGTTTTTT.

The rearrangement uses TRBV7-9 and TRBJ2-7, with TRBD1 identical over 10 bases. Germline V gives CDR1 SEHNR, CDR2 FQNEAQ (reference sequence). The CDR3 sequence is 18 residues long. V shed 5 bases, J shed 4 bases, and the junction held 17 bases outside the gene matches. CDR3 sequence reads: CASSPSRSDRGRWYEQYF. In DNA form, the CDR3 reads TGTGCCAGCAGCCCTAGTCGGTCCGACAGGGGGCGGTGGTACGAGCAGTACTTC.

This clone was counted a few times. The chain recombines TRBV19 with TRBJ2-1; weak D call: TRBD1 (6 bases). Trimming removed 10 bases from V and 7 bases from J, with 17 bases in between. CDR3 size: 13 residues. Per the germline V gene, CDR1 is LNHDA and CDR2 is SQIVND (reference sequence). CDR3 nucleotides: TGTGCCACTGCGACAGGCGATCGGAATGAGCAGTTCTTC. Its protein product is CATATGDRNEQFF. Complete variable domain (other parts from reference TRBV19 and TRBJ2-1): DGGITQSPKYLFRKEGQNVTLSCEQNLNHDAMYWYRQDPGQGLRLIYYSQIVNDFQKGDIAEGYSVSREKKESFPLTVTSAQKNPTAFYLCATATGDRNEQFFGPGTRLTVL.

The chain recombines TRBV19 with TRBJ2-3; no clear D gene. V was pared by 7 bases and J by 0 bases, with 11 bases between. Germline V gene lookup returns CDR1 LNHDA and CDR2 SQIVND (reference sequence). The length of the CDR3 is 14 residues. CDR3 region: CASTATRSTDTQYF. CDR3 coding DNA: TGTGCCAGTACGGCCACCCGGAGCACAGATACGCAGTATTTT.

The chain combines TRBV5-1 with TRBJ2-7; D is unclear. V lost 5 bases and J lost 5, with 20 bases in between. The CDR3 spans 15 residues. Germline V CDR1 and CDR2: SGHRS, YFSETQ. CDR3: CASRGPRPLPHEQYF. In DNA, the CDR3 is TGCGCCAGCAGGGGTCCGCGCCCCCTACCCCACGAGCAGTACTTC.

The rearrangement links TRBV9 to TRBJ1-1; a possible D gene is TRBD1 (5 bases). The V end was cut by 3 bases, the J end by 1 base, with 13 bases between. CDR1 and CDR2 from the germline V gene are SGDLS and YYNGEE. The CDR3 sequence is 15 residues long. The CDR3 nucleotides are TGTGCCAGCAGCGCCGGGGGGGTAACGAACACTGAAGCTTTCTTT. Protein: CASSAGGVTNTEAFF.

The V and J genes are TRBV15 and TRBJ1-3, with D possibly being TRBD1 (5 bases). Germline V gene data show CDR1 as LNHNV and CDR2 as YYDKDF (reference sequence). There are 15 residues in the CDR3. Deletions cut 5 bases from V and 0 bases from J, with 11 bases between. The CDR3 loop is CATSPTGRSGNTIYF. CDR3 nucleotides: TGTGCCACCAGCCCGACGGGGCGCTCTGGAAACACCATATATTTT.

The J gene is TRBJ1-1, the V gene TRBV14; D gene unclear. Per the germline V gene, CDR1 is SGHDN and CDR2 is FVKESK. CDR3 length equals 14 residues. The V gene lost 2 bases and the J gene lost 1 base, with 8 bases spanning the gap. The DNA for the CDR3 is TGTGCCAGCAGCCAACCAGGCTGGAACACTGAAGCTTTCTTT. Amino acids: CASSQPGWNTEAFF.

This chain connects TRBV1 to TRBJ2-7; the D call in the table, TRBD2, was not verified against the DNA. TRBV1 is shown as a pseudogene. The length of the CDR3 is 17 residues. Here the CDR3 DNA reads TGCACCAGCAGCCGAGCCCCGGGACTAGCGAACTCCTACGAGCAGTACTTC. It translates to CTSSRAPGLANSYEQYF.

The gene calls are TRBV5-6 and TRBJ2-3; TRBD2 agrees at 14 bases. Trimming cost V 1 base and J 3 bases; bases outside gene matches: 4. The germline gives CDR1 SGHDT, CDR2 YYEEEE. CDR3 length: 17 residues. CDR3 protein: CASSLTTSGRATDTQYF. The CDR3 coding sequence is TGTGCCAGCAGCTTGACGACTAGCGGGAGGGCGACAGATACGCAGTATTTT.

This chain joins TRBV19 and TRBJ2-7; possibly TRBD1 for D (7 bases). V was trimmed by 5 bases and J by 6 bases, leaving 17 bases between them. Germline lookup yields CDR1 LNHDA and CDR2 SQIVND (reference sequence). This CDR3 spans 14 amino acids. CDR3 loop: CASSSTGTAGEQYF. CDR3 coding DNA: TGTGCCAGTAGTTCCACCGGGACAGCGGGCGAGCAGTACTTC.

This clone was detected a few times. The J gene is TRBJ1-6, the V gene TRBV7-2, with a possible D match to TRBD1 (5 bases). Germline-derived CDR1 and CDR2 are SGHTA and FQGNSA. The CDR3 extends over 10 amino acids. V lost 8 bases and J 14 bases, leaving 10 bases between the germline ends. CDR3 residues: CASALRALHF. Here the CDR3 DNA reads TGTGCCAGCGCTCTCAGGGCCCTCCACTTT.

This sequence joins TRBV15 and TRBJ2-1, with D possibly TRBD1 on 6 matching bases. Deletions cut 1 base from V and 5 bases from J, with 9 bases between. The germline CDR1 and CDR2 sequences are LNHNV and YYDKDF (reference sequence). The CDR3 is 14 residues long. The CDR3 bases are TGTGCCACCAGCAGAGGGGACATTAACAATGAGCAGTTCTTC. Translation gives CATSRGDINNEQFF.